This is a list of T cell receptor beta chains from one sample in a study of control samples from healthy donors and cancer patients. Data came from immunoSEQ multiplex PCR; TCRdb stores just in-frame clones and leaves some out. The sample yields around 55,000 clones, roughly nine tenths seen once. Sequencing was carried out using PBMCs. Every receptor here comes from a man aged 40-50 years with colorectal cancer. CDR3s leave out the opening cysteine and the closing phenylalanine or tryptophan. Where a row states a size, it is once, few, many or the class of an expanded clone; other rows omit it.

TRBV5-1	TRBJ2-7	-	ASSWTGTSSYEQY
TRBV3-1/TRBV3-2	TRBJ2-5	-	ASSETGLWKRTQY
TRBV27	TRBJ2-5	-	ASSTPVGGTQY
TRBV10-3	TRBJ2-3	-	AISEQAATDTQY
TRBV9	TRBJ2-6	-	ASRTQRSSGANVLT
TRBV9	TRBJ1-2	once	ASSAPGAGWYGYT
TRBV10-3	TRBJ1-6	-	AISEGTANSPLH
TRBV6-5	TRBJ2-5	-	ASRPGGGVETQY
TRBV28	TRBJ1-6	-	ASSLGQEVSPLH
TRBV18	TRBJ2-2	once	ASSTNRGSGELF
TRBV7-9	TRBJ2-1	-	ASSSGVRGMEQF
TRBV6-6	TRBJ1-5	-	ASSSQGNQPQH
TRBV12-5	TRBJ2-2	-	ASGPGQGDGELF
TRBV4-1	TRBJ2-1	once	ASSHEQGDEQF
TRBV7-8	TRBJ1-1	-	ASSPVNTEAF
TRBV12-3/TRBV12-4	TRBJ2-5	-	ASSIKETQY
TRBV4-1	TRBJ2-7	-	ASSQDSERETYEQY
TRBV9	TRBJ2-2	once	ASSVLGGYTGELF
TRBV9	TRBJ1-1	-	ASTRGTHENTEAF
TRBV20-1	TRBJ2-1	once	SAVMGEQF
TRBV5-4	TRBJ2-3	-	ASSLPGRRADTQY
TRBV28	TRBJ1-1	-	ASSLPRRTEAF
TRBV5-5	TRBJ2-5	-	ASIGPEGVGETQY
TRBV14	TRBJ1-2	-	ASSEINRNYGYT
TRBV27	TRBJ2-2	-	ASSLGGPGELF
TRBV6-5	TRBJ2-7	-	ASTGRDPYEQY
TRBV19	TRBJ2-1	-	ASSTSLRQVSYNEQF
TRBV4-2	TRBJ2-3	-	ASSPYSGSVTDTQY
TRBV2	TRBJ2-3	-	ASHTLGWGTDTQY
TRBV28	TRBJ1-5	-	ASLGTLSNQPQH
TRBV19	TRBJ1-6	once	ASSIVGASSPLH
TRBV7-9	TRBJ2-1	-	ASSTTSGSSINEQF
TRBV5-5	TRBJ1-5	-	ASSQTYRGNQPQH
TRBV6-5	TRBJ1-5	-	ASRTREGQPQH
TRBV7-2	TRBJ2-1	once	ASSFPPSGNPVVDEQF
TRBV7-9	TRBJ2-1	-	ASSWAGTSYNEQF
TRBV29-1	TRBJ2-7	-	SVHLADDSYEQY
TRBV6-5	TRBJ1-4	-	ASSYAGTNEKLF
TRBV15	TRBJ2-1	-	ATSLGSYNEQF
TRBV15	TRBJ1-5	-	ATSRDSSTGSGNQPQH
TRBV5-4	TRBJ2-1	-	ASSFKGGSYNEQF
TRBV28	TRBJ2-7	-	ASSIPGRMQREQY
TRBV5-1	TRBJ1-1	-	ASSLATANTEAF
TRBV4-1	TRBJ1-2	-	ASSQDNYGYT
TRBV11-3	TRBJ2-7	-	ASNNNARDDYEQY
TRBV12-5	TRBJ2-1	-	ASGLVLGTGMPDEQF
TRBV7-2	TRBJ1-5	-	ASSLAFDQPQH
TRBV2	TRBJ1-5	-	ASTLRSNQPQH
TRBV9	TRBJ1-4	-	ASSRRDRLGEKLF
TRBV2	TRBJ1-5	-	ASSGQGSNQPQH
TRBV11-2	TRBJ2-5	-	ASSSLLSSGRPPGTQY
TRBV15	TRBJ1-3	-	ATSRGRDKGNTIY
TRBV6-2/TRBV6-3	TRBJ2-7	-	ASSYGGADEQY
TRBV9	TRBJ2-3	-	ASSMITLTATDTQY
TRBV11-2	TRBJ2-3	-	ASSVLPRDSTDTQY
TRBV15	TRBJ2-7	-	ATSREQPYEQY
TRBV29-1	TRBJ2-3	-	SVEPSREARTDTQY
TRBV19	TRBJ1-1	once	ASNPTNMNTEAF
TRBV3-1/TRBV3-2	TRBJ1-3	once	ASSQDSLGNTIY
TRBV30	TRBJ1-2	-	AWSADRYGYT